These 30 T cell receptor beta chains share one sample of origin, sequenced in a study of CD4+ T cells in melanoma. Assay used: immunoSEQ multiplex PCR; TCRdb lists only in-frame clones, some missing. Among roughly 10,000 clones listed, about 72% were seen once. The sequenced sample was cells from a culture (not recorded whether cultured in vitro). The receptor set was obtained from a human donor with melanoma.

The V call is TRBV7-9, the J call TRBJ1-6; D not resolved. V lost 1 base, J lost 4 bases, and 14 bases lay in between. Germline V gene lookup returns CDR1 SEHNR and CDR2 FQNEAQ (reference sequence). This CDR3 has 17 residues. Here the CDR3 DNA reads TGTGCCAGCAGCTTAGAAGGCCACGGACGGTATAATTCACCCCTCCACTTT. This gives the protein CASSLEGHGRYNSPLHF. Drawing the rest from reference TRBV7-9 and TRBJ1-6, the complete variable domain is DTGVSQNPRHKITKRGQNVTFRCDPISEHNRLYWYRQTLGQGPEFLTYFQNEAQLEKSRLLSDRFSAERPKGSFSTLEIQRTEQGDSAMYLCASSLEGHGRYNSPLHFGNGTRLTVT.

As for this clone: Germline and junction disagree at one end, which may indicate a read error. This sequence joins TRBV7-7 and TRBJ2-2, with 8 nucleotides matching TRBD2. The germline V gene encodes CDR1 SSHAT and CDR2 FNYEAQ (reference sequence). The CDR3 loop spans 15 amino acids. The CDR3 spells CASSPGGADTGELFF. For the CDR3, the DNA is TGTGCTAGCAGCCCCGGGGGGGCCGACACCGGGGAGCTGTTTTTT.

V and J are TRBV10-2 and TRBJ1-5, with a weak D call TRBD1 (6 bases). The CDR3 sequence is 15 residues long. Germline V gene lookup returns CDR1 WSHSY and CDR2 SAAADI. V dropped 2 bases and J dropped 4 bases, with 12 bases sitting between them. CDR3 in amino acids: CASSEVGGGNQPQHF. The CDR3 region has the DNA TGCGCCAGCAGTGAGGTAGGGGGAGGTAATCAGCCCCAGCATTTT.

The rearrangement uses TRBV29-1 and TRBJ2-3; either TRBD1 or TRBD2 may fit D (5 bases each). Trimming removed 7 bases from V and 5 bases from J, with 16 bases in between. Germline CDR1 SQVTM, CDR2 ANQGSEA. The CDR3 totals 13 residues. The CDR3 loop reads CSASRDLRDTQYF. As DNA, the CDR3 is TGCAGCGCCTCCCGGGACCTACGAGATACGCAGTATTTT.

In DNA form, the CDR3 reads TGTGCCAGCACCCCGTATGGGGCGGACACTGAAGCTTTCTTT. It codes for CASTPYGADTEAFF. The chain uses TRBV18 and TRBJ1-1; D perhaps matches TRBD1 (5 bases). Germline V gives CDR1 KGHSH, CDR2 LQKENI. The CDR3 contains 14 residues. V lost 8 bases to trimming and J lost 3 bases, with 16 bases between them. Full variable domain (outside the CDR3, taken from reference TRBV18 and TRBJ1-1): NAGVMQNPRHLVRRRGQEARLRCSPMKGHSHVYWYRQLPEEGLKFMVYLQKENIIDESGMPKERFSAEFPKEGPSILRIQQVVRGDSAAYFCASTPYGADTEAFFGQGTRLTVV.

The chain has TRBV10-1 and TRBJ2-5; 7 nucleotides align to TRBD1. This CDR3 is 14 amino acids long. V trimming: 0 bases; J trimming: 5 bases; junction bases outside the gene matches: 3. Germline V gene sequence: CDR1 WNHNN, CDR2 SYGVQD (reference sequence). As DNA, the CDR3 is TGCGCCAGCAGTGAGTCACAGGGGAAGGAGACCCAGTACTTC. Translating it yields CASSESQGKETQYF.

This clone was observed a single time. The chain combines TRBV5-4 with TRBJ1-1; D unclear. The CDR3 has 12 residues. Germline assignment: CDR1 SGHNT and CDR2 YYREEE (reference sequence). V was cut by 4 bases and J by 2 bases, with 6 bases left in between. The CDR3 region is CASSGLNTEAFF. DNA for the CDR3: TGTGCCAGCAGCGGATTAAACACTGAAGCTTTCTTT.

The chain combines TRBV28 with TRBJ1-2; D not certain. Germline CDR1 MDHEN, CDR2 SYDVKM. V shed 7 bases and J shed 0 bases, with 6 bases lying between them. This CDR3 comprises 12 residues. The CDR3 DNA is TGTGCCAGCAAAGTAGCTAACTATGGCTACACCTTC. This gives the protein CASKVANYGYTF.

This clone came up once. The chain joins TRBV28 to TRBJ1-1; perhaps TRBD1 as D (5 bases). With 6 bases removed from V and 6 bases from J, the gap between germline ends came to 14 bases. The CDR3 runs 13 residues. Per germline, CDR1 MDHEN and CDR2 SYDVKM. The CDR3 region is CASRYGHSAEAFF. Written as DNA, the CDR3 is TGTGCCAGCAGGTATGGACATTCCGCTGAAGCTTTCTTT.

The chain links TRBV4-1 to TRBJ2-3; 16 nucleotides match TRBD2. Trimming took 2 bases from V and 3 from J; bases not matched to a gene: 2. The CDR3 runs to 17 residues. Germline V gene data show CDR1 as MGHRA and CDR2 as YSYEKL. CDR3 region: CASSQMGLAGGTDTQYF. CDR3 nucleotides: TGCGCCAGCAGCCAAATGGGACTAGCGGGGGGGACAGATACGCAGTATTTT.

The table lists this clone with a count of one. The chain is built from TRBV5-1 and TRBJ2-1; D ambiguous. Germline loops: CDR1 SGHRS, CDR2 YFSETQ. The germline V and J ends were trimmed by 0 bases and 4 bases, with 8 bases remaining between them. The CDR3 covers 14 residues. Here the CDR3 DNA reads TGCGCCAGCAGCTTGGCTGCTGATTACAATGAGCAGTTCTTC. It is translated as CASSLAADYNEQFF.

The chain is built from TRBV29-1 and TRBJ1-1; TRBD1 agrees at 11 bases. V shed 4 bases and J 0 bases; nucleotides not matched to a gene: 7. The germline V gene encodes CDR1 SQVTM and CDR2 ANQGSEA. The CDR3 is made up of 16 amino acids. The CDR3 loop is CSVVGTGGTLNTEAFF. The CDR3 DNA reads as TGCAGCGTTGTGGGGACAGGGGGTACCTTGAACACTGAAGCTTTCTTT.

This clone occurred a few times. The V and J genes are TRBV14 and TRBJ2-1; 8 bases line up with TRBD1. The CDR3 is 15 amino acids. V lost 4 bases, J lost 8 bases, and 10 bases stayed unmatched. CDR1 is SGHDN, CDR2 FVKESK, per germline. CDR3 amino acids: CASSRGTGGWYEQFF. CDR3 nucleotide sequence: TGTGCCAGCAGCCGCGGGACAGGAGGGTGGTATGAGCAGTTCTTC.

J is TRBJ2-2 and V is TRBV2; 8 bases are a match to TRBD1. The CDR3 length is 14 residues. The trim removed 6 bases at V and 0 bases at J, leaving 0 bases unmatched. Looked up from germline, CDR1 is SNHLY and CDR2 is FYNNEI. The CDR3 loop is CASRQGANTGELFF. DNA for the CDR3: TGTGCCAGCAGACAGGGGGCGAACACCGGGGAGCTGTTTTTT.

The chain has TRBV27 and TRBJ2-1; TRBD2 matches 7 bases. The CDR3 is 15 residues long. V gave up 5 bases and J gave up 5 bases; unmatched junction bases: 9. Looked up from germline, CDR1 is MNHEY and CDR2 is SMNVEV (reference sequence). This CDR3 is CASSTRLGGNNEQFF. Here the CDR3 DNA reads TGTGCCAGCAGTACGCGTCTGGGAGGGAACAATGAGCAGTTCTTC.

CDR3 sequence reads: CASSRDSDTYYNEQFF. CDR3 coding DNA: TGCGCCAGCAGCCGCGACTCGGATACGTACTACAATGAGCAGTTCTTC. The chain employs TRBV5-1 and TRBJ2-1; D is ambiguous. Trimming shortened V by 4 bases and J by 3 bases, and 17 bases separated the two germline ends. Germline V lookup: CDR1 SGHRS, CDR2 YFSETQ. This CDR3 is built from 16 residues.

By share of the sample, this clone is medium-sized. The genes are TRBV10-2 and TRBJ1-5; weak D call: TRBD1 (5 bases). The CDR3 has 13 amino acids. Germline V gene data show CDR1 as WSHSY and CDR2 as SAAADI. V was trimmed by 6 bases and J by 7 bases, leaving 13 bases between them. CDR3 coding DNA: TGCGCCAGCAGCTCAGGAGAGGGGCAGCCCCAGCATTTT. Protein: CASSSGEGQPQHF.

The chain joins TRBV18 to TRBJ1-1; D ambiguous. The CDR3 is 13 amino acids. Germline V CDR1 and CDR2: KGHSH, LQKENI. With 1 base removed from V and 1 base from J, the gap between germline ends came to 4 bases. DNA of the CDR3: TGTGCCAGCTCACCACAGGGGAACACTGAAGCTTTCTTT. It specifies CASSPQGNTEAFF.

The chain is built from TRBV2 and TRBJ1-5; 7 bases are a match to TRBD1. Germline trimming cut 2 bases from V and 4 bases from J; bases unmatched to any gene: 5. This CDR3 contains 15 residues. Germline V gives CDR1 SNHLY, CDR2 FYNNEI. CDR3 in amino acids: CASSEQGQQNQPQHF. The CDR3, as DNA: TGTGCCAGCAGTGAACAGGGACAGCAAAATCAGCCCCAGCATTTT.

J is TRBJ1-2 and V is TRBV10-3; perhaps TRBD1 as D (5 bases). The CDR3 is 15 residues long. Germline-derived CDR1 and CDR2 are ENHRY and SYGVKD. With 6 bases removed from V and 4 bases from J, the gap between germline ends came to 18 bases. For the CDR3, the DNA is TGTGCCATCAGCCCCGGTCTAGGGGTTCGCTATGGCTACACCTTC. This translates into CAISPGLGVRYGYTF.

The genes are TRBV2 and TRBJ1-6, with 9 bases lining up with TRBD1. The CDR3 is made up of 14 amino acids. CDR1 SNHLY and CDR2 FYNNEI come from the germline V gene. Unmatched junction bases numbered 8, after V lost 7 bases and J lost 10 bases. This CDR3 reads CASKGQGIHSPLHF. In nucleotides, the CDR3 is TGTGCCAGCAAAGGACAGGGGATTCACTCACCCCTCCACTTT.

To note about this clone: A junction end diverges from the germline sequence, so it may reflect a read error. The CDR3 loop is CASSLILGAPPLF. Written as DNA, the CDR3 is TGTGCCAGCAGCTTAATTCTAGGAGCTCCACCCCTCTTC. The chain links TRBV7-3 to TRBJ2-1; D call uncertain. From germline, CDR1 is SGHTA and CDR2 FQGTGA. The CDR3 sequence is 13 residues long. Full variable domain (outside the CDR3, taken from reference TRBV7-3 and TRBJ2-1): GAGVSQTPSNKVTEKGKYVELRCDPISGHTALYWYRQSLGQGPEFLIYFQGTGAADDSGLPNDRFFAVRPEGSVSTLKIQRTERGDSAVYLCASSLILGAPPLFGPGTRLTVL.

The rearrangement uses TRBV14 and TRBJ2-7, with no clear D. There are 13 residues in the CDR3. With 1 base removed from V and 10 bases from J, the gap between germline ends came to 14 bases. Germline CDR1 and CDR2: SGHDN and FVKESK. For the CDR3, the DNA is TGTGCCAGCAGCCAAGGGTTAAGGACCCCCCAGTACTTC. This gives the protein CASSQGLRTPQYF.

This clone has only a few counts. The V gene is TRBV9, the J gene TRBJ1-6; D possibly corresponds to TRBD1 (5 bases). The germline CDR1 and CDR2 sequences are SGDLS and YYNGEE. Trimming pared 4 bases from V and 11 bases from J, leaving 16 bases between. This CDR3 spans 14 amino acids. The CDR3 sequence: CASSSGPFGTPLHF. The CDR3 region has the DNA TGTGCCAGCAGCTCAGGGCCCTTCGGCACACCCCTCCACTTT.

The genes are TRBV6-6 and TRBJ1-3; 7 bases align to TRBD1. Germline assignment: CDR1 MNHNY and CDR2 SVGAGI (reference sequence). The trim removed 5 bases at V and 6 bases at J, leaving 7 bases unmatched. The length of the CDR3 is 14 residues. The CDR3 sequence is CASSLDRFENTIYF. Here the CDR3 DNA reads TGTGCCAGCAGTCTGGACAGGTTTGAAAACACCATATATTTT.

The chain joins TRBV27 to TRBJ2-1; TRBD2 matches 7 bases. CDR3 length: 15 residues. V trimming: 6 bases; J trimming: 0 bases; junction bases outside the gene matches: 5. Germline V gene data show CDR1 as MNHEY and CDR2 as SMNVEV (reference sequence). CDR3 residues: CASRISGDSYNEQFF. CDR3 DNA: TGTGCCAGCAGAATAAGCGGGGACTCCTACAATGAGCAGTTCTTC.

The gene calls are TRBV28 and TRBJ1-4, with a possible D match to TRBD1 (6 bases). Per the germline V gene, CDR1 is MDHEN and CDR2 is SYDVKM. The CDR3 length is 14 residues. V was clipped by 5 bases and J by 8 bases, with 15 bases between them. CDR3 coding DNA: TGTGCCAGCAGTGGTGGGGGGCGGAGCGAAAAACTGTTTTTT. Its protein is CASSGGGRSEKLFF. Drawing the rest from reference TRBV28 and TRBJ1-4, the complete variable domain is DVKVTQSSRYLVKRTGEKVFLECVQDMDHENMFWYRQDPGLGLRLIYFSYDVKMKEKGDIPEGYSVSREKKERFSLILESASTNQTSMYLCASSGGGRSEKLFFGSGTQLSVL.

This clone appeared a few times. The chain has TRBV5-1 and TRBJ1-4; 7 positions match TRBD1. Germline V gives CDR1 SGHRS, CDR2 YFSETQ. The CDR3 spans 15 residues. The V segment lost 3 bases and the J segment 5 bases; nucleotides outside the gene matches: 7. This chain's CDR3 is CASSSQTGNNEKLFF. DNA of the CDR3: TGCGCCAGCAGCTCCCAGACAGGGAACAATGAAAAACTGTTTTTT.

The V call is TRBV10-3, the J call TRBJ1-2; perhaps TRBD1 as D (6 bases). CDR1 is ENHRY and CDR2 is SYGVKD in the germline V gene. CDR3 length: 13 amino acids. V lost 3 bases to trimming and J lost 7 bases, with 12 bases between them. The CDR3 nucleotides read TGTGCCATCAGTGACAGGGGTAACGCTGGCTACACCTTC. It encodes CAISDRGNAGYTF.

The chain carries TRBV2 and TRBJ2-6; D is unclear. Germline CDR1 is SNHLY and CDR2 is FYNNEI. The CDR3 is made up of 20 amino acids. V lost 4 bases, J lost 0 bases, and 22 bases lay in between. CDR3 protein: CASSVGLRRTDTSGANVLTF. CDR3 bases: TGTGCCAGCAGTGTTGGTCTCCGGCGGACCGACACCTCTGGGGCCAACGTCCTGACTTTC.